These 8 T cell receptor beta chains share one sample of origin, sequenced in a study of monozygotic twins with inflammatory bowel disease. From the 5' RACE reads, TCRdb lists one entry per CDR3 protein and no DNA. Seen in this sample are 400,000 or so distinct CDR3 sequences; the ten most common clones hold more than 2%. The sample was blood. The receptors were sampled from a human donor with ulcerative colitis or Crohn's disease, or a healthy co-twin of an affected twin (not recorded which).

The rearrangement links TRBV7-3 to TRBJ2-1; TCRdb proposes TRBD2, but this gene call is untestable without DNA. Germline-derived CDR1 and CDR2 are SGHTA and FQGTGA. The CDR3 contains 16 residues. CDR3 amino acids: CASSQGLAGSYNEQFF.

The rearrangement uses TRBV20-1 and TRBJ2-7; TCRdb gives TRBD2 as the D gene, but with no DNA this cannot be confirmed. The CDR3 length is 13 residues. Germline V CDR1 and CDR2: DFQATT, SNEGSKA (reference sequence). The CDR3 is CSVEREGRYEQYF.

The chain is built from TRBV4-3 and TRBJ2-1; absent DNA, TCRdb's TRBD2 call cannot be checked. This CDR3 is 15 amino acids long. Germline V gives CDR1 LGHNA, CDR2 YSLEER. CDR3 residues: CASSQGRLSYNEQFF.

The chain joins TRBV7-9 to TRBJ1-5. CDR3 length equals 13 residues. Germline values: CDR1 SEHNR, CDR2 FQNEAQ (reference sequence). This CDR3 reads CASSPGGHQPQHF. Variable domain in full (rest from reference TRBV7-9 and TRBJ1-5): DTGVSQNPRHKITKRGQNVTFRCDPISEHNRLYWYRQTLGQGPEFLTYFQNEAQLEKSRLLSDRFSAERPKGSFSTLEIQRTEQGDSAMYLCASSPGGHQPQHFGDGTRLSIL.

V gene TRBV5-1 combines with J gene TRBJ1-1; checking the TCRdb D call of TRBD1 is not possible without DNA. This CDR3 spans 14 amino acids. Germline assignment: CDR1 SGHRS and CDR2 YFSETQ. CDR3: CASSTGTENTEAFF.

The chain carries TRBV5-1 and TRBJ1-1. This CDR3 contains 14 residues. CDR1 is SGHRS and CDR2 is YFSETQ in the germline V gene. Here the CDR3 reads CASSLDSLDTEAFF.

CDR3 amino acids: CASRGVKTADTQYF. This rearrangement joins TRBV12-3 or TRBV12-4 to TRBJ2-3; TCRdb outputs TRBD1, but without DNA this stays unchecked. The CDR3 consists of 14 residues.

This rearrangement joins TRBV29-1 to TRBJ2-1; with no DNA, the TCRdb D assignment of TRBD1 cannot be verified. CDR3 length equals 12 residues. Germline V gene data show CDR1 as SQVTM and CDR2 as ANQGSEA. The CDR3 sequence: CSVGRGDNEQFF.